This T cell receptor (beta chain) is from a study of vaccination and CD4 T cells after COVID-19. At the level of the study: Post-COVID draws came a median roughly 97 days after diagnosis (range 35 to 161). Overlapping spike pools from SARS-CoV-2 and HCoV-NL63, HCoV-OC43 and HCoV-229E served as culture stimuli.

Turning to this clonotype: Its specificity is unknown.

Germline CDR1 is SGHTA and CDR2 is FQGNSA. The CDR3 is 13 residues long. The germline V and J ends were trimmed by 1 base and 3 bases, with 6 bases remaining between them. Treatment reported: approximately 11-day PBMC culture with coronavirus spike peptide pools or control peptides (ViraFEST assay). The ViraFEST method relied on peptide pools to expand antigen-specific T cells, followed by TCR sequencing. The study sequenced cultured CD4+ T cell DNA using the Oncomine TCR Beta short-read assay. One entry per CDR3 protein, called by TCRdb with MiXCR from the PCR reads. The table lists some 10,000 distinct CDR3 sequences, less than 70% of them singletons, with 8.5% in the top ten.

The V gene is TRBV7-2, the J gene TRBJ1-2, with a weak D call TRBD1 (5 bases). Sample: CD4+ T cells from blood, cultured in vitro. The receptor's source is a human donor who had recovered from COVID-19. CDR3 bases: TGTGCCAGCAGCTTAGGCAGGGACTATGGCTACACCTTC. It translates to CASSLGRDYGYTF.